The clone carrying this T cell receptor (beta chain) was picked up many times. It was with unique molecular identifiers that the TCRbeta library was prepared. Each CDR3 protein is one row after TCRdb ran MiXCR on the PCR reads. The repertoire holds about 110,000 distinct CDR3 sequences, about 6.4% seen once, with around 23% in the top ten. CDR3 length: 13 amino acids. Germline values: CDR1 DFQATT, CDR2 SNEGSKA (reference sequence). Trimming shortened V by 5 bases and J by 5 bases, and 13 bases separated the two germline ends. This record belongs to a study of T-cell reconstitution after alpha-beta-depleted transplantation in children.

The sequenced sample was PBMCs, mostly from graft donor cells, obtained 360 days after TCRalphabeta/CD19-depleted stem cell transplant. This TCR was recovered from a male patient under 10 years old who had a stem cell transplant for acute lymphoblastic leukemia, so the T cells may come from the graft donor. The rearrangement links TRBV20-1 to TRBJ1-5; a possible D gene is TRBD1 (5 bases). In DNA form, the CDR3 reads TGCAGTGCTCCCCGGGGCAGAGATCAGCCCCAGCATTTT. Protein: CSAPRGRDQPQHF.